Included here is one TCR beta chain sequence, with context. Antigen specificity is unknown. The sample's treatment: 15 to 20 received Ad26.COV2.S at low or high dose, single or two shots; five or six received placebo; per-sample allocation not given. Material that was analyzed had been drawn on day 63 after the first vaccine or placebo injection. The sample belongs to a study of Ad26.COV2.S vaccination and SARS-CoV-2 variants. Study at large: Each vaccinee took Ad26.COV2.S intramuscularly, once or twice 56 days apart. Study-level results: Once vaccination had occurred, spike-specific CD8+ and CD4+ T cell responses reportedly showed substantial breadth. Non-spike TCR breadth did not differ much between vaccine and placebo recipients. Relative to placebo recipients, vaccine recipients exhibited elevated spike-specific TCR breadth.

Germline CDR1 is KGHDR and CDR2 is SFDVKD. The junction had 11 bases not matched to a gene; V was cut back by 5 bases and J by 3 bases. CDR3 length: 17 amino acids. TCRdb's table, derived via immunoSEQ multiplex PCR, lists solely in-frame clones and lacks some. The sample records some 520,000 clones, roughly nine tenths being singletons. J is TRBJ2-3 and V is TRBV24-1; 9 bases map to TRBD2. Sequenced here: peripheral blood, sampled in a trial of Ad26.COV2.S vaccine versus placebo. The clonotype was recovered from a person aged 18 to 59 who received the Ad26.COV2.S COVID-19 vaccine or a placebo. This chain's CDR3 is CATSGINSGRYTDTQYF. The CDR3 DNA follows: TGTGCCACCAGTGGGATCAATAGCGGGAGATATACAGATACGCAGTATTTT.